These 32 T cell receptor beta chains were sequenced from one sample in a study of blood T cell repertoires in COVID-19. Libraries were prepared by immunoSEQ multiplex PCR; TCRdb keeps only in-frame clonotypes and omits some of them. The data contain 60,000 to 75,000 clones, around 83% of them singletons. Sequencing was done on a sample of peripheral blood. All receptors come from an elderly woman with acute or convalescent COVID-19.

J is TRBJ1-3 and V is TRBV5-4, with D tentatively TRBD1 (6 bases). In germline, CDR1 is SGHNT, CDR2 YYREEE (reference sequence). Trimming left V 0 bases short and J 0 bases short, with 10 bases between. The CDR3 consists of 16 residues. In DNA, the CDR3 is TGTGCCAGCAGCTTGGATCGGGGACACTCTGGAAACACCATATATTTT. Translating gives CASSLDRGHSGNTIYF. Based on the CDR3 plus reference TRBV5-4 and TRBJ1-3, the full variable domain is ETGVTQSPTHLIKTRGQQVTLRCSSQSGHNTVSWYQQALGQGPQFIFQYYREEENGRGNFPPRFSGLQFPNYSSELNVNALELDDSALYLCASSLDRGHSGNTIYFGEGSWLTVV.

The rearrangement uses TRBV18 and TRBJ2-3; 10 positions match TRBD1. The trim removed 4 bases at V and 3 bases at J, leaving 4 bases unmatched. The length of the CDR3 is 15 residues. In germline, CDR1 is KGHSH, CDR2 LQKENI. CDR3 amino acids: CASSLGQGQTDTQYF. In DNA, the CDR3 is TGTGCCAGCTCACTGGGACAGGGGCAGACAGATACGCAGTATTTT.

The rearrangement joins TRBV2 to TRBJ2-5; 7 bases align to TRBD2. This CDR3 region has 15 residues. The germline gives CDR1 SNHLY, CDR2 FYNNEI. Germline trimming cut 2 bases from V and 1 base from J; bases unmatched to any gene: 4. CDR3 region: CASSEIAGIQETQYF. The CDR3 DNA follows: TGTGCCAGCAGTGAAATAGCGGGTATCCAAGAGACCCAGTACTTC.

The rearrangement joins TRBV4-1 to TRBJ2-5, with 9 bases fitting TRBD2. This CDR3 contains 16 residues. V trimming: 1 base; J trimming: 5 bases; junction bases outside the gene matches: 8. CDR1 is MGHRA, CDR2 YSYEKL, per germline. The CDR3 region has the DNA TGCGCCAGCAGCCAAGTTGGGCGGGGGGGCTTGGAGACCCAGTACTTC. Encoded protein: CASSQVGRGGLETQYF.

This chain joins TRBV3-1 (or the pseudogene TRBV3-2) and TRBJ2-5, with D perhaps matching TRBD2 (7 bases). V was shortened by 3 bases and J by 10 bases, with 15 bases between the two germline ends. Germline loops: CDR1 LGHDT, CDR2 YNNKEL (reference sequence). The CDR3 has 13 residues. CDR3 region: CASSQYVGGDQYF. CDR3 DNA: TGTGCCAGCAGCCAGTATGTAGGGGGGGACCAGTACTTC.

The V and J genes are TRBV5-1 and TRBJ2-5, with a possible D match to TRBD2 (7 bases). Per the germline V gene, CDR1 is SGHRS and CDR2 is YFSETQ. V was cut by 3 bases and J by 5 bases, with 14 bases left in between. The CDR3 totals 14 residues. This CDR3 reads CASSYRGARETQYF. The CDR3, as DNA: TGCGCCAGCAGCTATCGGGGGGCTCGGGAGACCCAGTACTTC.

The chain is built from TRBV7-3 and TRBJ1-6, with D unresolved. Germline V gene sequence: CDR1 SGHTA, CDR2 FQGTGA. The CDR3 length is 16 residues. V was clipped by 2 bases and J by 0 bases, with 8 bases between them. The DNA for the CDR3 is TGTGCCAGCAGCTTAGTAGGGAGCTCCTATAATTCACCCCTCCACTTT. Protein: CASSLVGSSYNSPLHF.

This chain links TRBV6-1 with TRBJ2-7; maybe TRBD1 (5 bases). There are 15 residues in the CDR3. V lost 3 bases, J lost 0 bases, and 12 bases lay in between. The germline V gene encodes CDR1 MNHNS and CDR2 SASEGT. The CDR3 DNA is TGTGCCAGCAGTGACAGGGCCACACTCTCCTACGAGCAGTACTTC. It translates to CASSDRATLSYEQYF.

The chain combines TRBV11-1 with TRBJ2-2, with TRBD2 matching 12 bases. The CDR3 has 16 amino acids. V was pared by 3 bases and J by 5 bases, with 4 bases of the junction left unmatched. Germline values: CDR1 SGHAT, CDR2 FQDESV (reference sequence). The CDR3 nucleotides are TGTGCCAGCAGCTTTCTAGCGGGGGGGACAACCGGGGAGCTGTTTTTT. It yields the protein CASSFLAGGTTGELFF.

The chain links TRBV3-1 (or the pseudogene TRBV3-2) to TRBJ1-6; TRBD1 might be the D (5 bases). The V gene's germline CDR1 is LGHDT and CDR2 YNNKEL (reference sequence). V was trimmed by 1 base and J by 6 bases, leaving 7 bases between them. This CDR3 has 14 residues. CDR3 bases: TGTGCCAGCAGCCAAGGCCAGGGTAATTCACCCCTCCACTTT. As protein: CASSQGQGNSPLHF.

V is TRBV2 and J is TRBJ1-1, with unresolved D. Trimming cost V 1 base and J 7 bases, with 10 bases left between them. The CDR3 is 13 residues long. Germline lookup yields CDR1 SNHLY and CDR2 FYNNEI. In DNA, the CDR3 is TGTGCCAGCAGTGAAGTGGCGCGCGGTGAAGCTTTCTTT. This encodes CASSEVARGEAFF.

The V call is TRBV19, the J call TRBJ1-3; D is possibly TRBD1 (5 bases). V was shortened by 2 bases and J by 4 bases, with 9 bases between the two germline ends. Germline V gene data show CDR1 as LNHDA and CDR2 as SQIVND (reference sequence). CDR3 length: 14 residues. CDR3: CASSITGRGNTIYF. CDR3 bases: TGTGCCAGTAGTATAACAGGTCGAGGAAACACCATATATTTT.

This chain uses TRBV4-1 with TRBJ1-1; possibly TRBD1 for D (6 bases). This CDR3 contains 14 residues. The V end lost 6 bases, the J end lost 4 bases, and 15 bases lay between the germline ends. Germline lookup yields CDR1 MGHRA and CDR2 YSYEKL. The CDR3 region is CASRNRAVGTEAFF. DNA of the CDR3: TGCGCCAGCAGAAACAGGGCGGTCGGCACTGAAGCTTTCTTT.

The chain is built from TRBV20-1 and TRBJ1-2, with 8 bases that match TRBD1. Trimming at V came to 4 bases and at J to 11 bases, leaving 3 bases not matched to a gene. This CDR3 is built from 10 residues. CDR1 and CDR2 (germline): DFQATT, SNEGSKA (reference sequence). The CDR3 DNA follows: TGCAGTGCTAATGACAGGGGTTACACCTTC. Its translation is CSANDRGYTF.

V is TRBV10-1 and J is TRBJ2-7; D gene uncertain. The CDR3 length is 14 residues. V was shortened by 3 bases and J by 0 bases, with 9 bases between the two germline ends. Germline CDR1 and CDR2: WNHNN and SYGVQD (reference sequence). Written as DNA, the CDR3 is TGCGCCAGCAGTGAAGTCGGTAACTCCTACGAGCAGTACTTC. It yields the protein CASSEVGNSYEQYF.

This clone showed up just once. This rearrangement joins TRBV7-9 to TRBJ2-2; TRBD1 matches at 10 bases. The CDR3 is 14 residues long. V trimming: 10 bases; J trimming: 6 bases; junction bases outside the gene matches: 8. Per the germline V gene, CDR1 is SEHNR and CDR2 is FQNEAQ (reference sequence). The DNA of the CDR3 is TGTGCCATCCCCGGGACAGGGGTAGCCGGGGAGCTGTTTTTT. Its translation: CAIPGTGVAGELFF.

The chain combines TRBV6-5 with TRBJ1-2; TRBD1 agrees at 8 bases. Germline assignment: CDR1 MNHEY and CDR2 SVGAGI. CDR3 length equals 14 residues. V was pared by 2 bases and J by 4 bases, with 3 bases of the junction left unmatched. Written as DNA, the CDR3 is TGTGCCAGCAGTTACGCGGGACAGGTCTATGGCTACACCTTC. It is translated as CASSYAGQVYGYTF.

The V and J genes are TRBV11-3 and TRBJ2-7; 9 nucleotides match TRBD1. Trimming at V came to 5 bases and at J to 6 bases, leaving 5 bases not matched to a gene. In germline, CDR1 is SGHNT, CDR2 YENEEA. The CDR3 has 13 residues. DNA of the CDR3: TGTGCCAGCAGCGGGACAGGGTCTGTCGAGCAGTACTTC. Translated, it gives CASSGTGSVEQYF.

The rearrangement uses TRBV7-8 and TRBJ2-3, with TRBD2 identical over 13 bases. V was pared by 5 bases and J by 0 bases, with 5 bases of the junction left unmatched. In germline, CDR1 is SGHVS, CDR2 FQNEAQ. This CDR3 is 17 amino acids long. DNA for the CDR3: TGTGCCAGCAGCCCTACTAGCGGGGGGGCTAGCACAGATACGCAGTATTTT. Its translation: CASSPTSGGASTDTQYF.

The chain has TRBV7-6 and TRBJ1-2; 7 bases agree with TRBD1. Germline V lookup: CDR1 SGHVS, CDR2 FNYEAQ. CDR3 length: 14 amino acids. Trimming removed 0 bases from V and 4 bases from J; junction bases left unmatched: 2. The CDR3 spells CASSLAQGGYGYTF. The CDR3 DNA sequence: TGTGCCAGCAGCTTAGCGCAGGGGGGCTATGGCTACACCTTC.

This clone has more than one count but fewer than ten. The chain joins TRBV10-2 to TRBJ1-6; possibly TRBD1 for D (5 bases). This CDR3 has 16 amino acids. V was clipped by 3 bases and J by 10 bases, with 19 bases between them. Germline loops: CDR1 WSHSY, CDR2 SAAADI. CDR3 residues: CASSEGRGTDGSPLHF. The CDR3 coding sequence is TGCGCCAGCAGTGAAGGAAGGGGCACGGACGGGTCACCCCTCCACTTT.

V usage is TRBV5-1 and J usage is TRBJ2-3; 7 bases match TRBD2. V shed 0 bases, J shed 0 bases, and the junction held 7 bases outside the gene matches. Germline CDR1 is SGHRS and CDR2 is YFSETQ. This CDR3 is 17 amino acids long. The DNA for the CDR3 is TGCGCCAGCAGCTTGGGACCGGGCGGGAGTAGCACAGATACGCAGTATTTT. As protein: CASSLGPGGSSTDTQYF.

This clone appeared a single time. The rearrangement joins TRBV12-3 or TRBV12-4 to TRBJ1-4, with 7 bases fitting TRBD1. With 6 bases clipped from V and 7 bases from J, the junction kept 5 bases outside the gene matches. The CDR3 has 13 amino acids. DNA of the CDR3: TGTGCCAGCAGCCTAGACAGGGTTGAAAAACTGTTTTTT. Translated, it gives CASSLDRVEKLFF.

This clone was seen a handful of times. The chain couples TRBV19 to TRBJ1-5; D is uncertain. Trimming left V 3 bases short and J 1 base short, with 10 bases between. The CDR3 is 15 amino acids. Germline V CDR1 and CDR2: LNHDA, SQIVND (reference sequence). CDR3 nucleotides: TGTGCCAGTAGTATGCACGGGGAGAGCAATCAGCCCCAGCATTTT. Its protein is CASSMHGESNQPQHF. The full variable domain, rest sourced from reference TRBV19 and TRBJ1-5, is DGGITQSPKYLFRKEGQNVTLSCEQNLNHDAMYWYRQDPGQGLRLIYYSQIVNDFQKGDIAEGYSVSREKKESFPLTVTSAQKNPTAFYLCASSMHGESNQPQHFGDGTRLSIL.

The chain's CDR3 is CASSQDVPRVETQYF. CDR3 nucleotides: TGTGCCAGCAGCCAAGACGTCCCGAGGGTTGAGACCCAGTACTTC. This rearrangement joins TRBV3-1 (or the pseudogene TRBV3-2) to TRBJ2-5; perhaps TRBD2 as D (5 bases). CDR1 is LGHDT, CDR2 YNNKEL, per germline (reference sequence). The ends were cut back, 0 bases at V and 5 bases at J, with 13 bases in the middle. This CDR3 spans 15 amino acids.

The V and J genes are TRBV6-2 or TRBV6-3 and TRBJ1-2, with a possible D match to TRBD1 (6 bases). CDR3 size: 16 residues. V was cut by 3 bases and J by 4 bases, with 18 bases left in between. Germline CDR1 MNHEY, CDR2 SVGEGT. For the CDR3, the DNA is TGTGCCAGCAGTTATATCCGGGGAGGGGGTCGCTATGGCTACACCTTC. Translating it yields CASSYIRGGGRYGYTF.

The chain is built from TRBV3-1 (or the pseudogene TRBV3-2) and TRBJ2-1, with a possible D match to TRBD2 (5 bases). Germline CDR1 is LGHDT and CDR2 is YNNKEL (reference sequence). V lost 3 bases and J 0 bases, leaving 9 bases between the germline ends. The CDR3 is made up of 15 amino acids. In DNA form, the CDR3 reads TGTGCCAGCAGCCACAAGCGGAGCTCCTACAATGAGCAGTTCTTC. The encoded protein is CASSHKRSSYNEQFF.

The CDR3 sequence is CASSLGANNEQFF. The CDR3 DNA reads TGCGCCAGCAGCTTGGGGGCCAACAATGAGCAGTTCTTC. The chain is built from TRBV5-1 and TRBJ2-1; no clear D. Looked up from germline, CDR1 is SGHRS and CDR2 is YFSETQ. This CDR3 is 13 amino acids long. V dropped 0 bases and J dropped 5 bases, with 6 bases sitting between them.

This sequence joins TRBV5-1 and TRBJ2-5, with 11 bases matching TRBD2. This CDR3 has 15 amino acids. The V gene end was trimmed by 4 bases and the J gene end by 5 bases; junction bases not matched to a gene: 7. The V gene's germline CDR1 is SGHRS and CDR2 YFSETQ. CDR3 sequence reads: CASSVTSGISETQYF. For the CDR3, the DNA is TGCGCCAGCAGCGTGACTAGCGGGATTTCCGAGACCCAGTACTTC.

The V and J genes are TRBV27 and TRBJ2-5; D not certain. Trimming cost V 0 bases and J 5 bases, with 7 bases left between them. Germline V gene data show CDR1 as MNHEY and CDR2 as SMNVEV (reference sequence). The CDR3 runs to 13 residues. CDR3 sequence reads: CASSLSARETQYF. CDR3 DNA sequence: TGTGCCAGCAGTTTATCGGCTAGGGAGACCCAGTACTTC.

The chain joins TRBV7-9 to TRBJ2-4; a possible D gene is TRBD2 (6 bases). V was trimmed by 5 bases and J by 6 bases, leaving 14 bases between them. The germline V gene encodes CDR1 SEHNR and CDR2 FQNEAQ (reference sequence). The CDR3 has 14 residues. The CDR3 loop reads CASSLGGSGNIQYF. The DNA of the CDR3 is TGTGCCAGCAGCCTTGGAGGGAGCGGAAACATTCAGTACTTC.

V gene TRBV29-1 combines with J gene TRBJ2-7; D is unclear. The CDR3 has 12 residues. With 4 bases removed from V and 3 bases from J, the gap between germline ends came to 10 bases. CDR1 is SQVTM, CDR2 ANQGSEA, per germline. CDR3 loop: CSVGSTFYEQYF. DNA for the CDR3: TGCAGCGTTGGGAGCACATTCTACGAGCAGTACTTC.